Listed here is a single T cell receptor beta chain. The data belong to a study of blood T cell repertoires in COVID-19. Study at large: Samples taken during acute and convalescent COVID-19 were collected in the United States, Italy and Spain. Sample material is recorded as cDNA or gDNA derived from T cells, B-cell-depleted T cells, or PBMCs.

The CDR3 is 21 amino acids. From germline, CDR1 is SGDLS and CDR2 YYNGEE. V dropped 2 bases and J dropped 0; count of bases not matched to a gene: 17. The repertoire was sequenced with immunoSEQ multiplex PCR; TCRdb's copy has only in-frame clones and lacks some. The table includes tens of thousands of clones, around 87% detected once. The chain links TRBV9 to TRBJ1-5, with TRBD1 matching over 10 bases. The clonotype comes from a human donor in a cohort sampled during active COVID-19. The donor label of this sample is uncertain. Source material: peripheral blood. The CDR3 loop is CASSVERGGTGALYSNQPQHF. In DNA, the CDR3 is TGTGCCAGCAGCGTCGAAAGAGGGGGGACAGGGGCCCTTTATAGCAATCAGCCCCAGCATTTT.